This is a list of T cell receptor beta chains from one sample in a study of blood T cell repertoires in COVID-19. Clones were read by immunoSEQ multiplex PCR, and TCRdb kept only the in-frame ones, dropping some. Found here are about 100,000 clones, 70% to 90% of them singletons; the top ten hold around 9.5%. The sample was peripheral blood. The receptors originated from a man aged 35-49 years with active or convalescent COVID-19. The CDR3 runs from the conserved cysteine through the conserved F or W. The order of the fields is J gene, clone size, D gene, V gene, CDR3 protein, CDR3 DNA. D genes are given only for firm matches. The size entry is marked missing in some rows and otherwise reads once, few, many or a size class.

>TRBJ2-5|few|TRBD1|TRBV6-5
CASSRGQTYETQYF
TGTGCCAGCAGCCGGGGACAGACCTACGAGACCCAGTACTTC
>TRBJ2-1|-|TRBD2|TRBV6-5
CASLAGGTLANEQFF
TGTGCCAGCCTAGCGGGGGGGACCCTGGCCAATGAGCAGTTCTTC
>TRBJ1-2|-|-|TRBV10-1
CASSESKRHGYTF
TGCGCCAGCAGTGAGTCGAAGAGGCATGGCTACACCTTC
>TRBJ1-6|-|-|TRBV4-1
CASSQEARNSPLHF
TGCGCCAGCAGCCAAGAGGCCAGAAATTCACCCCTCCACTTT
>TRBJ1-1|-|-|TRBV19
CASSGRNTEAFF
TGTGCCAGTAGCGGGAGGAACACTGAAGCTTTCTTT
>TRBJ1-3|once|-|TRBV19
CASSLGGYGNTIYF
TGTGCCAGTAGCCTAGGGGGTTACGGAAACACCATATATTTT
>TRBJ2-3|-|-|TRBV7-6
CASSLRLYGTDTQYF
TGTGCCAGCAGCTTACGACTATACGGCACAGATACGCAGTATTTT
>TRBJ1-5|few|TRBD1|TRBV5-5
CASSWGQGNQPQHF
TGTGCCAGCAGCTGGGGACAGGGCAATCAGCCCCAGCATTTT
>TRBJ1-1|-|-|TRBV7-3
CASSFPTGFTEAFF
TGTGCCAGCAGCTTTCCTACAGGTTTCACTGAAGCTTTCTTT
>TRBJ2-1|-|TRBD2|TRBV2
CASSETSGALFF
TGTGCCAGCAGTGAAACTAGCGGGGCTCTGTTCTTC
>TRBJ1-1|-|TRBD1|TRBV30
CAWTTGMNTEAFF
TGTGCCTGGACGACAGGGATGAACACTGAAGCTTTCTTT